The present T cell receptor (beta chain) was sequenced within a study of T cell responses to AZD1222 COVID-19 vaccine. Remarks on this clone: Its antigen is as yet unknown.

Using immunoSEQ multiplex PCR, the repertoire was profiled, and TCRdb retains in-frame clones only, with some absent. The table has about 100,000 clones, about 86% seen once. Notes on the study in general: The span of vaccine-associated CD4 TCRs extended across spike, with dominance at 160-218 and 743-854.

Germline CDR1 and CDR2: SGHRS and YFSETQ. J gave up 7 bases and V 4 bases, and 7 bases lay outside the gene matches. The CDR3 loop spans 13 amino acids. The sample consisted of peripheral blood, taken on day 0 of AZD1222 vaccination. The V gene is TRBV5-1, the J gene TRBJ1-2, with 7 bases identical to TRBD1. The clonotype was recovered from an adult in good health. DNA of the CDR3: TGCGCCAGCAGCATTGACAGGGTAGCTGGCTACACCTTC. This sequence encodes CASSIDRVAGYTF.